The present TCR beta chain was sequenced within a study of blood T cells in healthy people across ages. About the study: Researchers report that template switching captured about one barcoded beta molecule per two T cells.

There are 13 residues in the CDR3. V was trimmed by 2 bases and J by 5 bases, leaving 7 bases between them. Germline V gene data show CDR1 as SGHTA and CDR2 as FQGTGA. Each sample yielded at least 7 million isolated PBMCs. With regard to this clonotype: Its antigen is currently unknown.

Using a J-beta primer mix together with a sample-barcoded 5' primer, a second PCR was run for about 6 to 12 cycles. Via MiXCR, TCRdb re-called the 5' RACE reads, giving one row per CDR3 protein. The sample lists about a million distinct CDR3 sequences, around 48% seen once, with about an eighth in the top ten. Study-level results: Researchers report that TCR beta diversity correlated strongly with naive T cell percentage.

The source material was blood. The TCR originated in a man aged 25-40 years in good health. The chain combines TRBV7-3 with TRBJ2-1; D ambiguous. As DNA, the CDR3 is TGTGCCAGCAGCTTACGGCTCAACAATGAGCAGTTCTTC. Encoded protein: CASSLRLNNEQFF.